The clone carrying this TCR beta chain has only a few counts. V trimming: 2 bases; J trimming: 6 bases; junction bases outside the gene matches: 3. Germline V gene sequence: CDR1 ENHRY, CDR2 SYGVKD. The CDR3 contains 13 residues. This sample is drawn from a study of metastatic and nonmetastatic thyroid tumors. Patients were all untreated before their thyroid surgery. Original processing notes: A papillary thyroid cancer distant-metastasis classifier was built from CDR3 differences across clinicopathological groups. TCRdb reprocessed the PCR reads using MiXCR. TCRdb, not the original authors, processed these V and J calls. The table records about 21,000 clones, under 45% of them present only once.

The V gene is TRBV10-3, the J gene TRBJ2-7; 8 bases map to TRBD1. Material for sequencing was tumor tissue. The TCR comes from a female donor with papillary thyroid cancer or a benign thyroid nodule (not recorded which). Some clones in this sample may be carry-over from other donors' samples. The DNA of the CDR3 is TGTGCCATCAGTGAGGCAGGGGGCTCCGAGCAGTACTTC. It specifies CAISEAGGSEQYF.